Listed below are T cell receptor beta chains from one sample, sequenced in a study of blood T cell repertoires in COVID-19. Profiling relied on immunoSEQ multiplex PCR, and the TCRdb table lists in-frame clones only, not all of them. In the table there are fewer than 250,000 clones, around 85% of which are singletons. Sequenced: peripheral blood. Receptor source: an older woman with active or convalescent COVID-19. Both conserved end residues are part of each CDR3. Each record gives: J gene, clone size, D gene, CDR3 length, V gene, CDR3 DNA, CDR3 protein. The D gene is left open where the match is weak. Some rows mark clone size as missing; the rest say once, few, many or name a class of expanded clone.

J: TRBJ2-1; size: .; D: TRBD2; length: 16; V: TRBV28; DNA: TGTGCCAGCAGCCTCCTAGGAGCGGGGGAAGGCAATGAGCAGTTCTTC; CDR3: CASSLLGAGEGNEQFF
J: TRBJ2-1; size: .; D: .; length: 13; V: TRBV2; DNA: TGTGCCAGCTACGGCGGGGAGTACAATGAGCAGTTCTTC; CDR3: CASYGGEYNEQFF
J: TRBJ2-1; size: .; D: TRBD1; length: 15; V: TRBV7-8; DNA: TGTGCCAGCAGCTCCGGACAGGCGATTTACAATGAGCAGTTCTTC; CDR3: CASSSGQAIYNEQFF
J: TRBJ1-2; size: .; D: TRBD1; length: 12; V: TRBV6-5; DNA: TGTGCCAGCAGTTCCAGGGGGCGCGGCTACACCTTC; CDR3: CASSSRGRGYTF
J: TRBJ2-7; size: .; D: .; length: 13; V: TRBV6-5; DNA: TGTGCCAGCAGAGAGACAGGAACCTACGAGCAGTACTTC; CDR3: CASRETGTYEQYF
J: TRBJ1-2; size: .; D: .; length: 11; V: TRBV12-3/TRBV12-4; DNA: TGTGCCAGCAGTTTACAGGGTGGCTACACCTTC; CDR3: CASSLQGGYTF
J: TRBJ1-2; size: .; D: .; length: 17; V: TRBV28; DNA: TGTGCCAGCAGTTCGACAGGCCCCCCTCACTCTAACTATGGCTACACCTTC; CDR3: CASSSTGPPHSNYGYTF
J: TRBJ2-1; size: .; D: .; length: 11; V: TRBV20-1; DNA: TGCAGTGCCACAGCAGGCAATGAGCAGTTCTTC; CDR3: CSATAGNEQFF
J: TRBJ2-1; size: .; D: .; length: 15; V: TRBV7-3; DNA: TGTGCCAGCAGCTTAACTGGGGGGACCTACAATGAGCAGTTCTTC; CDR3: CASSLTGGTYNEQFF
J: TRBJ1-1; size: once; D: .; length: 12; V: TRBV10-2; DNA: TGCGCCAGCAGTAGGTCCAGCGATGAAGCTTTCTTT; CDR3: CASSRSSDEAFF
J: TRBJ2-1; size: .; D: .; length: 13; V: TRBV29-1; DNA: TGCAGCGTTGAACGAGGCTCTTACAATGAGCAGTTCTTC; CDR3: CSVERGSYNEQFF
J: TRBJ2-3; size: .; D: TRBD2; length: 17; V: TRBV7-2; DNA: TGTGCCAGCAGCCCAAGGTCAGGACTAGGCTCATCAGATACGCAGTATTTT; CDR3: CASSPRSGLGSSDTQYF
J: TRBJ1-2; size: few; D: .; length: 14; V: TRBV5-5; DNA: TGTGCCAGCAGCTTGGACAGTACTAACTATGGCTACACCTTC; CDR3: CASSLDSTNYGYTF
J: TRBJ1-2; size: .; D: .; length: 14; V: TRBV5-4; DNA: TGTGCCAGCAGCTTGATACCCCGGAACTATGGCTACACCTTC; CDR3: CASSLIPRNYGYTF
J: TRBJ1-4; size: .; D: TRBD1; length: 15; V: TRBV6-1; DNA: TGTGCCAGCAGTGAAACGTCAGGGGGCGGTGAAAAACTGTTTTTT; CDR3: CASSETSGGGEKLFF
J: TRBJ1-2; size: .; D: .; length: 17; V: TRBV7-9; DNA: TGTGCCAGCAGCCGGGAGGATTACGGTGGCGGTAACTATGGCTACACCTTC; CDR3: CASSREDYGGGNYGYTF
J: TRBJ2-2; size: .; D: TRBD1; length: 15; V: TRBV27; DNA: TGTGCCAGCAGCCCCGACAGGGTTAACACCGGGGAGCTGTTTTTT; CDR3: CASSPDRVNTGELFF
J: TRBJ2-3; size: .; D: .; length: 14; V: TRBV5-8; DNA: TGTGCCAGCAGCCACCGTGGCAGCACAGATACGCAGTATTTT; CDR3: CASSHRGSTDTQYF
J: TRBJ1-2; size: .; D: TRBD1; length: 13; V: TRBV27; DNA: TGTGCCACAAGGACAGGGGGTAACTATGGCTACACCTTC; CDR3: CATRTGGNYGYTF
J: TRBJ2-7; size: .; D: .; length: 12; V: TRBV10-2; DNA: TGCGCCAGCAGTGAGTCTCGGGGCGAGCAGTACTTC; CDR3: CASSESRGEQYF
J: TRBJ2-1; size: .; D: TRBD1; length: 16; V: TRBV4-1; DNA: TGCGCCAGCAGCCAAGTTTTCCAGGGGGCGCCCAGTGAGCAGTTCTTC; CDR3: CASSQVFQGAPSEQFF
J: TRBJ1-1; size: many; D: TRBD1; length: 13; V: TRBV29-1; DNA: TGCAGCCACCGGACAGGGTCGGGCACTGAAGCTTTCTTT; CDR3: CSHRTGSGTEAFF